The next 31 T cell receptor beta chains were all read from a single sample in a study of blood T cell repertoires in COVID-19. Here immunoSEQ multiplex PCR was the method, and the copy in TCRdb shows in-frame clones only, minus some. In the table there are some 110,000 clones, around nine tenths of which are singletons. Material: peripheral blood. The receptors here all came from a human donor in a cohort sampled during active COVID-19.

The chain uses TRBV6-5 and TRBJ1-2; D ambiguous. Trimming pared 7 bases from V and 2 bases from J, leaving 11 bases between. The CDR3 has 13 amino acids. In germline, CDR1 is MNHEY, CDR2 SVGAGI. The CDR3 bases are TGTGCCAGCAATCGGGGAGGAAACTATGGCTACACCTTC. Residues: CASNRGGNYGYTF.

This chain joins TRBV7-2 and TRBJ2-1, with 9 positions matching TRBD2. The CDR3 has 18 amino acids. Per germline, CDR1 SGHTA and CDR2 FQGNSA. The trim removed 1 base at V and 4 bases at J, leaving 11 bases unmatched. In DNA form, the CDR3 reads TGTGCCAGCAGCTTAGAGGCCCGTGCGGGAGGGTTGTACAATGAGCAGTTCTTC. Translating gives CASSLEARAGGLYNEQFF.

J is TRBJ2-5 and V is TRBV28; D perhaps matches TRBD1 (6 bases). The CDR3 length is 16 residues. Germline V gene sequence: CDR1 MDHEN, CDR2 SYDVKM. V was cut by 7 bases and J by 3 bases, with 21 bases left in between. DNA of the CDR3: TGTGCCAGCACCCAAGGAGGCGAGGGACATGAAGAGACCCAGTACTTC. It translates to CASTQGGEGHEETQYF.

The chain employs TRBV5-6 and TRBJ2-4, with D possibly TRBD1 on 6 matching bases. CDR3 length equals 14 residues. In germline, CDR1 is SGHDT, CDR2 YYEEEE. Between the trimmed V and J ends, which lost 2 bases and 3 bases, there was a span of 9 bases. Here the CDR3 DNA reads TGTGCCAGCAGCTTCCGAGGGGGCAAAAACATTCAGTACTTC. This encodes CASSFRGGKNIQYF.

The CDR3 DNA reads as TGTGCCAGCAGCCAAGAGATGGGGGGGAACACTGAAGCTTTCTTT. It encodes CASSQEMGGNTEAFF. The rearrangement joins TRBV3-1 (or the pseudogene TRBV3-2) to TRBJ1-1; the D gene is possibly TRBD1 (5 bases). CDR1 is LGHDT and CDR2 is YNNKEL in the germline V gene (reference sequence). V lost 0 bases and J 1 base, leaving 9 bases between the germline ends. This CDR3 spans 15 amino acids.

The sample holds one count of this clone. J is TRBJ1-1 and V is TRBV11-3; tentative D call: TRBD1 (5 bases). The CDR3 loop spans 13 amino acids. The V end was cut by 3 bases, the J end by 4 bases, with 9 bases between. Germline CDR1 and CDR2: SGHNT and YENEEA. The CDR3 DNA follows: TGTGCCAGCAGCTTCGGGGGGGTCACTGAAGCTTTCTTT. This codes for CASSFGGVTEAFF.

The CDR3 nucleotides read TGTGCCAGCAGCTCCGCGGCCACAGGGGGGGCCGAGCAGTACTTC. The encoded protein is CASSSAATGGAEQYF. This chain connects TRBV7-9 to TRBJ2-7, with D possibly being TRBD1 (8 bases). Germline-derived CDR1 and CDR2 are SEHNR and FQNEAQ (reference sequence). CDR3 length equals 15 residues. V lost 4 bases, J lost 6 bases, and 19 bases lay in between.

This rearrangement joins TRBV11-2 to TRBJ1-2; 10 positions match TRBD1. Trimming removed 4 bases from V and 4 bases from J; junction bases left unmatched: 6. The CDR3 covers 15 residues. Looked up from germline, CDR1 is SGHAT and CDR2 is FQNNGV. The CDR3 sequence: CASSSSGQGIYGYTF. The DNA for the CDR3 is TGTGCCAGCAGCTCCTCGGGACAGGGGATCTATGGCTACACCTTC.

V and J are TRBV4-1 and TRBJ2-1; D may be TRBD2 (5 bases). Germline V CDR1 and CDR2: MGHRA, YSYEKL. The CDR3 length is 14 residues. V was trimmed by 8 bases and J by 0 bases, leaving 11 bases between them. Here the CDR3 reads CASRPGSSYNEQFF. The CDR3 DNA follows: TGCGCCAGCCGCCCGGGGAGCTCCTACAATGAGCAGTTCTTC.

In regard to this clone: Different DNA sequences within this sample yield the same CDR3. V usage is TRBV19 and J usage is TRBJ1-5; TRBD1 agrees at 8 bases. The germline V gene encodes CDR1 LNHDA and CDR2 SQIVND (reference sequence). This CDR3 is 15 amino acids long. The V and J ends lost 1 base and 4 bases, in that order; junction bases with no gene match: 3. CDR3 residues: CASSIGDRLNQPQHF. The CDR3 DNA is TGTGCCAGTAGTATAGGGGACAGGCTTAATCAGCCCCAGCATTTT.

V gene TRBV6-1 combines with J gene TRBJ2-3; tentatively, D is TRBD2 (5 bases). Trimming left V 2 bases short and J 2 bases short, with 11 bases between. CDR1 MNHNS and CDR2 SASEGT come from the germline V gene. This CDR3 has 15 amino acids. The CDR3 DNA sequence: TGTGCCAGCAGTGAACGGGGTTTTGACACAGATACGCAGTATTTT. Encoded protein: CASSERGFDTDTQYF.

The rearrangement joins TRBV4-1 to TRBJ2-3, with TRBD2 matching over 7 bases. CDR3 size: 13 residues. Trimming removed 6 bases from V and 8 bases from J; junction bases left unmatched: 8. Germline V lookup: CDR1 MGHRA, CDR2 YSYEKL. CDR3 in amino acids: CASRGEGRGTQYF. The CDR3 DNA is TGCGCCAGCAGGGGGGAGGGCCGGGGTACGCAGTATTTT.

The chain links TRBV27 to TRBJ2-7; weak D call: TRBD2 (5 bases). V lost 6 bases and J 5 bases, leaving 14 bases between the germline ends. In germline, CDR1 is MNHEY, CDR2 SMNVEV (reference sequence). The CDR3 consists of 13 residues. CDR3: CASRVAGRDEQYF. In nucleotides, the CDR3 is TGTGCCAGCAGGGTGGCGGGCCGGGACGAGCAGTACTTC.

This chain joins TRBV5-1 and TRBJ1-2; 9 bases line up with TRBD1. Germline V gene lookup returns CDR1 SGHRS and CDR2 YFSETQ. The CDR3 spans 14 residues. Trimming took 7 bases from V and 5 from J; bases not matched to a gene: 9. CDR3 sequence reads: CASQTGTGTYGYTF. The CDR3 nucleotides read TGCGCCAGCCAAACCGGGACAGGGACGTATGGCTACACCTTC. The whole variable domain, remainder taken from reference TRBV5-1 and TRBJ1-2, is KAGVTQTPRYLIKTRGQQVTLSCSPISGHRSVSWYQQTPGQGLQFLFEYFSETQRNKGNFPGRFSGRQFSNSRSEMNVSTLELGDSALYLCASQTGTGTYGYTFGSGTRLTVV.

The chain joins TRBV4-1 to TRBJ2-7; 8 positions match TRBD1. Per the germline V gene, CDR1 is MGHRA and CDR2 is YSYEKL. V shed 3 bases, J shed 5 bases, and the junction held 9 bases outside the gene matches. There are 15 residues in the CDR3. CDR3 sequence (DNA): TGCGCCAGCAGCCAGCGCGGACAGGGCGGAGACGAGCAGTACTTC. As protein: CASSQRGQGGDEQYF.

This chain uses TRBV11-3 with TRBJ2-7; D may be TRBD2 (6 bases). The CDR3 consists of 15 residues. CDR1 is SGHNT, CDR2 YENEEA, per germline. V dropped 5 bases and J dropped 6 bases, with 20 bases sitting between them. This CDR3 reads CASSEGRWEVGEQYF. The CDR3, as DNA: TGTGCCAGCAGCGAGGGACGTTGGGAGGTCGGCGAGCAGTACTTC.

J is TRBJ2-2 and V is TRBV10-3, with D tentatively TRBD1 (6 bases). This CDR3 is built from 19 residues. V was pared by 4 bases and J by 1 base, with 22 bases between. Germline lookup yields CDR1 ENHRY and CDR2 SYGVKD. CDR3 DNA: TGTGCCATCAGTGGTCCAGGGGCTCGGAGCGTCCAGAACACCGGGGAGCTGTTTTTT. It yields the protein CAISGPGARSVQNTGELFF.

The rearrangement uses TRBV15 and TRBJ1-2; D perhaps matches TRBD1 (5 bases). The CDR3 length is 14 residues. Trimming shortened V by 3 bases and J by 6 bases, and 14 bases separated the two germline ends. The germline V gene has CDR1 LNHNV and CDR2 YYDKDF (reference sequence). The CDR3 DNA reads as TGTGCCACCAGCAGCCGTATTACAGGTGATGGCTACACCTTC. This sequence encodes CATSSRITGDGYTF.

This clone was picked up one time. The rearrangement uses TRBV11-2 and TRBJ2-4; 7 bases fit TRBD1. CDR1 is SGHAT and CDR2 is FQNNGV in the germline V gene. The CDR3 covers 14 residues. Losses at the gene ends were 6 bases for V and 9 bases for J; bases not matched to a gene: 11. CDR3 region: CASRTPGQSLIQYF. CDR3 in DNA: TGTGCCAGCAGAACACCGGGACAGAGCCTCATTCAGTACTTC.

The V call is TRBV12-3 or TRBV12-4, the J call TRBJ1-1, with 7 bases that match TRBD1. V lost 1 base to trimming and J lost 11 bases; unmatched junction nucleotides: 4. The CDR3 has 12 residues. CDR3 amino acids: CASSLDRGRAFF. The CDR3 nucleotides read TGTGCCAGCAGTTTAGACAGGGGTAGGGCTTTCTTT.

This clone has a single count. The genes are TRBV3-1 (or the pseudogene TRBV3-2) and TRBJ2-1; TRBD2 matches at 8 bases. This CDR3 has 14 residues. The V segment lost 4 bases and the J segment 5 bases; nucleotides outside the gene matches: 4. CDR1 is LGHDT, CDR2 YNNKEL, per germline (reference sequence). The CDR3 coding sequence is TGTGCCAGCAGCCTTAGCGGGGTAAACAATGAGCAGTTCTTC. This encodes CASSLSGVNNEQFF.

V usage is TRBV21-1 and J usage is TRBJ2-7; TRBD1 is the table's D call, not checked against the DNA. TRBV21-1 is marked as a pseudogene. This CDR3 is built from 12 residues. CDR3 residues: CASRDSSYEQYF. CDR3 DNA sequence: TGTGCCAGCAGGGACAGCTCCTACGAGCAGTACTTC.

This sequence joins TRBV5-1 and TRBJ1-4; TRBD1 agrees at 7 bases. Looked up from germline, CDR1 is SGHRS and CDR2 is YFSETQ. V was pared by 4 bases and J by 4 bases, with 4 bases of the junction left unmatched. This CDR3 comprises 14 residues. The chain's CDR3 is CASSQGQHNEKLFF. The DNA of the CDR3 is TGCGCCAGCAGCCAGGGACAGCATAATGAAAAACTGTTTTTT.

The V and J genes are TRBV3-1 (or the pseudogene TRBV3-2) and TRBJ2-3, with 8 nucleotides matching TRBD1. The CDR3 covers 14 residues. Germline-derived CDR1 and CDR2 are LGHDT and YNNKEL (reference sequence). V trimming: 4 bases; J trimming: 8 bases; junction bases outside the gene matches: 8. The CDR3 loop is CASSPTGAYGTQYF. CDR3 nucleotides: TGTGCCAGCAGCCCGACAGGGGCTTATGGTACGCAGTATTTT.

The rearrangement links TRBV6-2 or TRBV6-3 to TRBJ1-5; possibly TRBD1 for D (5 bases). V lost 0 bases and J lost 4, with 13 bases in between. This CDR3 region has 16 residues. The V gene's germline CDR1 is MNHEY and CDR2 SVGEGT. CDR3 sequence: CASSYSPGEFNQPQHF. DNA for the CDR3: TGTGCCAGCAGTTACTCGCCGGGGGAGTTTAATCAGCCCCAGCATTTT.

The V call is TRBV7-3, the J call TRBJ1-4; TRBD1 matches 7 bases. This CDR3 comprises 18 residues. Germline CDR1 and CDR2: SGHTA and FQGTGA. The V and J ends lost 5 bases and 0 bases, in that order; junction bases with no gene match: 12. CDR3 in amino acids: CASSPGWTGTATNEKLFF. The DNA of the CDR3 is TGTGCCAGCAGCCCTGGATGGACCGGGACAGCAACTAATGAAAAACTGTTTTTT.

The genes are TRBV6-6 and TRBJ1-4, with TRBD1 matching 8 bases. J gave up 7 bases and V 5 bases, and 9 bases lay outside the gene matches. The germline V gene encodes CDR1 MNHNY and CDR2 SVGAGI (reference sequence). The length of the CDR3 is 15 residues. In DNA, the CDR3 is TGTGCCAGCAGTAGAACAGGGGGGGGAGGTGAAAAACTGTTTTTT. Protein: CASSRTGGGGEKLFF.

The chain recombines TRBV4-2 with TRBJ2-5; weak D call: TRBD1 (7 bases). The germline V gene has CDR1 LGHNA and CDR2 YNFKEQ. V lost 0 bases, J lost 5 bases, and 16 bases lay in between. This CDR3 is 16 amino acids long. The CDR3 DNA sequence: TGTGCCAGCAGCCAAGAACGCGGCAGGGGGGAGGAGACCCAGTACTTC. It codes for CASSQERGRGEETQYF.

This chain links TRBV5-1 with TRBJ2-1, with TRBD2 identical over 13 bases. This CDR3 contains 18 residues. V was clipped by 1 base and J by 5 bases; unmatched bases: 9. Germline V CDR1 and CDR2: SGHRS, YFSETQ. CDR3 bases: TGCGCCAGCAGCTTGACGTTATCAGGACTAGCGGGGGACAATGAGCAGTTCTTC. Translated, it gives CASSLTLSGLAGDNEQFF. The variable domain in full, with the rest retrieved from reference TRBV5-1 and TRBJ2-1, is KAGVTQTPRYLIKTRGQQVTLSCSPISGHRSVSWYQQTPGQGLQFLFEYFSETQRNKGNFPGRFSGRQFSNSRSEMNVSTLELGDSALYLCASSLTLSGLAGDNEQFFGPGTRLTVL.

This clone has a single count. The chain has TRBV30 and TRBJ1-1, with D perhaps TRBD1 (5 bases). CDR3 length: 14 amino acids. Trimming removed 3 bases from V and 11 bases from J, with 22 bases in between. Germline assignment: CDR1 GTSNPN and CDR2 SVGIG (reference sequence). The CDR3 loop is CAWRRDPEQSVAFF. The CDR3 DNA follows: TGTGCCTGGAGGCGGGACCCCGAGCAGTCTGTCGCTTTCTTT. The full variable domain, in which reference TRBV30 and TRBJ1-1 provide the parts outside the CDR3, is SQTIHQWPATLVQPVGSPLSLECTVEGTSNPNLYWYRQAAGRGLQLLFYSVGIGQISSEVPQNLSASRPQDRQFILSSKKLLLSDSGFYLCAWRRDPEQSVAFFGQGTRLTVV.

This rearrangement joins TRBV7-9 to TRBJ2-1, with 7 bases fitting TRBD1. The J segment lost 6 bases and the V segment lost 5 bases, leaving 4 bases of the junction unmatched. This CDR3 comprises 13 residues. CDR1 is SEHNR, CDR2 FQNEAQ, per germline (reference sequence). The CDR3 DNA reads TGTGCCAGCAGCCAAAACAGGGGCAATGAGCAGTTCTTC. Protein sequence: CASSQNRGNEQFF.